This TCR beta chain was found in a study of a mutant IDH1 vaccine in newly diagnosed glioma. Time point reported: baseline, week 1 (first vaccination visit). Stated treatment: pre-vaccination baseline after standard-of-care therapy. CDR1 is MRHNA, CDR2 SNTAGT, per germline. V lost 10 bases to trimming and J lost 0 bases; unmatched junction nucleotides: 11. The CDR3 is 17 residues long. Clones were sequenced by immunoSEQ multiplex PCR, and TCRdb holds only the in-frame ones, with some missing. The sample contains 50,000 to 65,000 clones, 60% to 85% of which appear only once. The sample in question was PBMCs, obtained from a glioma patient treated with radiotherapy, temozolomide or both. The chain recombines TRBV6-4 with TRBJ1-6, with 8 bases identical to TRBD1. The TCR originated in a woman aged 35 to 49 with glioma. The CDR3 nucleotides are TGTGCCACCCCCGGGGACAGGACCTTCTCCTATAATTCACCCCTCCACTTT. The encoded protein is CATPGDRTFSYNSPLHF.